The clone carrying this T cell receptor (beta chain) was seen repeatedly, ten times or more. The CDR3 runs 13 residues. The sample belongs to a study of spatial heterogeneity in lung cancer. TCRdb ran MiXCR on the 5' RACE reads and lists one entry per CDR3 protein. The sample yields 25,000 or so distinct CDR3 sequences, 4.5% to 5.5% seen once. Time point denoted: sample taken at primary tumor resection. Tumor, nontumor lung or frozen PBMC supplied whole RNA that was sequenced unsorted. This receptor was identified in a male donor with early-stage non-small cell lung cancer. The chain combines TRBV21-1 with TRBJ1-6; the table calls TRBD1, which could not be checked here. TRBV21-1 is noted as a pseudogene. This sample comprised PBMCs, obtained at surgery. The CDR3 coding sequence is TGTGCCACCGGAGGCGCGAATAATTCACCCCTCCACTTT. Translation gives CATGGANNSPLHF.